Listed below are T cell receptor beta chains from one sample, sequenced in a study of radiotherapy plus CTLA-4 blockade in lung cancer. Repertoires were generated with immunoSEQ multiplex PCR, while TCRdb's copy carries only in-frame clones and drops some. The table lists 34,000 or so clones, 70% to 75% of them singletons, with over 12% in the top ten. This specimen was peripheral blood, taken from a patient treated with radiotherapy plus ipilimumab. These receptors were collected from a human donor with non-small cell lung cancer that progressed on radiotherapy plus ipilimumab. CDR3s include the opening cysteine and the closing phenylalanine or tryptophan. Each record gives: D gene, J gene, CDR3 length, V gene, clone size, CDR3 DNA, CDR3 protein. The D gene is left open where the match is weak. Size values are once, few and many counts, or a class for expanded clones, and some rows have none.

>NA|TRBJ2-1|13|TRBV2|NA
TGTGCCAGCAGTGACCCGATGTGGTCAGAGCAGTTCTTC
CASSDPMWSEQFF
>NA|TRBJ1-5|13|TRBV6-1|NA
TGTGCCAGCATCATGGGGGACAATCAGCCCCAGCATTTT
CASIMGDNQPQHF
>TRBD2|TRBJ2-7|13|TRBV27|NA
TGTGCCAGCAGTCGCGGGGGGGGGACCGAGCAGTACTTC
CASSRGGGTEQYF
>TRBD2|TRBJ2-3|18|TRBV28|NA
TGTGCCAGCAGTCTACCACCGTCGACTAGCGGGAGTACAGATACGCAGTATTTT
CASSLPPSTSGSTDTQYF
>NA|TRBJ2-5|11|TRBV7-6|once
TGTGCCAGCAGCTTAAAGGGGACCCAGTACTTC
CASSLKGTQYF
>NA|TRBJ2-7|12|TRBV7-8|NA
TGTGCCAGCAGCTTCCAGGGCTACGAGCAGTACTTC
CASSFQGYEQYF
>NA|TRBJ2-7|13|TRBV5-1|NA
TGCGCCAGCAGCTTGGCCCGGGCTTACGAGCAGTACTTC
CASSLARAYEQYF
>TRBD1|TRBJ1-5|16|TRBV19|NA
TGTGCCAGTAGTATCAGGGGGCGAGGTGCCAATCAGCCCCAGCATTTT
CASSIRGRGANQPQHF
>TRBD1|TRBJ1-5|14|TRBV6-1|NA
TGTGCCAGCACCACAGGGGGAGGGGATCAGCCCCAGCATTTT
CASTTGGGDQPQHF
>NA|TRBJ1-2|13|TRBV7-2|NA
TGTGCCGTTCAGCCTCAGGCCGACTATGGCTACACCTTC
CAVQPQADYGYTF
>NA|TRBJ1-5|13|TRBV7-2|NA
TGTGCCAGCAGCTATGGGACGAATCAGCCCCAGCATTTT
CASSYGTNQPQHF
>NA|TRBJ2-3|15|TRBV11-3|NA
TGTGCCAGCAGCCCCCGTGGGGGAGTTGCAGATACGCAGTATTTT
CASSPRGGVADTQYF
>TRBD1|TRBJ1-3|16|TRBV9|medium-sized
TGTGCCAGCAGCGTAGGGGACAGGGGTTCGGGAAACACCATATATTTT
CASSVGDRGSGNTIYF
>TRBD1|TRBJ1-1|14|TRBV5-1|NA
TGCGCCAGCAGTCCGGACGGGACAGGGGGCGCGGCTTTCTTT
CASSPDGTGGAAFF
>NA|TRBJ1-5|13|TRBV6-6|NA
TGTGCCAGCAGCGATGGCCCGCTCCAGCCCCAGCATTTT
CASSDGPLQPQHF
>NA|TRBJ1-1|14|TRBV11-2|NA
TGTGCCAGCAGCTTATTGAGAGAGAACACTGAAGCTTTCTTT
CASSLLRENTEAFF
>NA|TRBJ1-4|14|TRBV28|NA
TGTGCCAGCAGGATTCCACAGCGAAATGAAAAACTGTTTTTT
CASRIPQRNEKLFF
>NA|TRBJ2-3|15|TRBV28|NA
TGTGCCAGCAGTTTATCATTGAACCTCCCAGATACGCAGTATTTT
CASSLSLNLPDTQYF
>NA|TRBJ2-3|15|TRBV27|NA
TGTGCCAGCAAAACGCTGGGCCAGGGCACAGATACGCAGTATTTT
CASKTLGQGTDTQYF
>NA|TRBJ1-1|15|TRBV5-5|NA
TGTGCCAGCAGCTTGGGACTAATCGCTGGCACTGAAGCTTTCTTT
CASSLGLIAGTEAFF
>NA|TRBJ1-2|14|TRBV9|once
TGTGCCAGCAGCGTGGGGTCTGGAGTGTATGGCTACACCTTC
CASSVGSGVYGYTF
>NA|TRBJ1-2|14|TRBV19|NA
TGTGCCAGTAAGCGGCAGTGGACTAACTATGGCTACACCTTC
CASKRQWTNYGYTF
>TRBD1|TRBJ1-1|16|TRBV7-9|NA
TGTGCCAGCAGCCCACCAGGAGGGCAGGGGGTCGCTGAAGCTTTCTTT
CASSPPGGQGVAEAFF
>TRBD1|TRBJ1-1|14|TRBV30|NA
TGTGCCTGGAGTGCGGACAGGGGGCGGACTGAAGCTTTCTTT
CAWSADRGRTEAFF
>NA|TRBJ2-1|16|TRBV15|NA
TGTGCCACCAGCAGAGATGGCGGGAACTCCTACAATGAGCAGTTCTTC
CATSRDGGNSYNEQFF
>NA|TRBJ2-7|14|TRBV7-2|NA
TGTGCCAGCAGCTTAGATCCAGGCGTCCACGAGCAGTACTTC
CASSLDPGVHEQYF
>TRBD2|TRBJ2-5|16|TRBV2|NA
TGTGCCACCGGCACCTTGGGCGGGAGGGCCAGGGAGACCCAGTACTTC
CATGTLGGRARETQYF
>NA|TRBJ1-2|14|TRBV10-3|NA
TGTGCCATCAGCCCTCGACAGGAAGGGAATGGCTACACCTTC
CAISPRQEGNGYTF
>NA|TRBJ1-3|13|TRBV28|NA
TGTGCCAGCAGCCCACTCACCGGAAACACCATATATTTT
CASSPLTGNTIYF
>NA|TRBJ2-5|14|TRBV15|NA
TGTGCCACCAGCAGAGATGCGACTCAAGAGACCCAGTACTTC
CATSRDATQETQYF
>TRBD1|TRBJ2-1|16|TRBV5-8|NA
TGTGCCAGCAGCCATCCGGGGGGACAGGGGGCGCGGGAGCAGTTCTTC
CASSHPGGQGAREQFF
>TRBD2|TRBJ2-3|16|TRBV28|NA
TGTGCCAGCCACAGCGGGGCTGGGCGGGGAACAGATACGCAGTATTTT
CASHSGAGRGTDTQYF
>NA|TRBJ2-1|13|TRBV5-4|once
TGTGCCAGCAGCTTGGATAGCGGTAATGAGCAGTTCTTC
CASSLDSGNEQFF
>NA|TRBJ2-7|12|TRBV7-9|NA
TGTGCCAGCAGCCCCGGAGGCTACGAGCAGTACTTC
CASSPGGYEQYF
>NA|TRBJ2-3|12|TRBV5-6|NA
TGTGCCAGCAGAATTAGCGCAGATACGCAGTATTTT
CASRISADTQYF
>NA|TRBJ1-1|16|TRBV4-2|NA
TGTGCCAGCAGCCCCCGAGAGGGGGGTCGTAGCACTGAAGCTTTCTTT
CASSPREGGRSTEAFF
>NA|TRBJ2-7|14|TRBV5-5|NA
TGTGCCAGCAGTTCCGGGACAAATCTTTACGAGCAGTACTTC
CASSSGTNLYEQYF
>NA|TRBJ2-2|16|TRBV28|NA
TGTGCCAGCAGTTTATATCCAGGGCAAAACACCGGGGAGCTGTTTTTT
CASSLYPGQNTGELFF
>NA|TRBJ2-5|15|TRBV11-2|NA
TGTGCCAGCAGCTCAAGGGGTCTTAGCCAAGAGACCCAGTACTTC
CASSSRGLSQETQYF
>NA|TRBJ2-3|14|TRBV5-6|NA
TGTGCCAGCAGCGCCCCGGGACTCGGAGATACGCAGTATTTT
CASSAPGLGDTQYF
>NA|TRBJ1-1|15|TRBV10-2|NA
TGCGCCAGCAGTGCCCCAGGGGAGGGGGTCACTGAAGCTTTCTTT
CASSAPGEGVTEAFF
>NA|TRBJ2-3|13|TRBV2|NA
TGTGCCAGCAGGAGGTTAGGCACAGATACGCAGTATTTT
CASRRLGTDTQYF
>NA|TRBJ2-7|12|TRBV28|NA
TGTGCCAGCAGTTCTCGGCGAGCCGAGCAGTACTTC
CASSSRRAEQYF
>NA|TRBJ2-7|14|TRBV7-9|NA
TGTGCCAGCAGCTCCCGGGACCTTTCCTACGAGCAGTACTTC
CASSSRDLSYEQYF
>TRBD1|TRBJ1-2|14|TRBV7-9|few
TGTGCCAGCAGCTTGGACAGGGCGGACTATGGCTACACCTTC
CASSLDRADYGYTF
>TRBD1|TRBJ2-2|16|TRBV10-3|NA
TGTGCCATCAGTGAGAAAGGGGGCGCAGGGACCGGGGAGCTGTTTTTT
CAISEKGGAGTGELFF
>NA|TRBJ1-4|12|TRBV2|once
TGTGCCAGTACCAGGGGATGGGAGAAACTGTTTTTT
CASTRGWEKLFF
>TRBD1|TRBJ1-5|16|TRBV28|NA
TGTGCCAGCAGTTTACGGACAGGGGGTAGCAATCAGCCCCAGCATTTT
CASSLRTGGSNQPQHF
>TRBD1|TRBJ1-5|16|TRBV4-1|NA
TGCGCCAGCAGCCACCGGACAGGGGCGAGCAATCAGCCCCAGCATTTT
CASSHRTGASNQPQHF
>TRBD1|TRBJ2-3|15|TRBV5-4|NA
TGTGCCAGCAGATGGGGACAGCAGAACACAGATACGCAGTATTTT
CASRWGQQNTDTQYF
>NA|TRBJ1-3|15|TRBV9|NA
TGTGCCAGCAGCTCCGGACAGTTCTCTGGAAACACCATATATTTT
CASSSGQFSGNTIYF
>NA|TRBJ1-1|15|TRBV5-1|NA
TGCGCCAGCAGCTTGGAAGGGATCGGGGTCACTGAAGCTTTCTTT
CASSLEGIGVTEAFF
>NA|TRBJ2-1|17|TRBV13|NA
TGTGCCAGCAGCCTAACCATGGGGATGGGGTCATACAATGAGCAGTTCTTC
CASSLTMGMGSYNEQFF
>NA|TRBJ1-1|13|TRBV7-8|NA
TGTGCCAGCAGCTTAGGGGGGACGGTTGAAGCTTTCTTT
CASSLGGTVEAFF